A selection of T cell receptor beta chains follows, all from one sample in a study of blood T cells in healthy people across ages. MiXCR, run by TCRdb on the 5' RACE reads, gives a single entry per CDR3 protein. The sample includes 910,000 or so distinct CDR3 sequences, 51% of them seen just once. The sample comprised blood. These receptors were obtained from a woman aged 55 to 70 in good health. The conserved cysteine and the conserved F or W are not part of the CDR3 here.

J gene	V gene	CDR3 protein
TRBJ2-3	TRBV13	ASGRAGIPTDTQY
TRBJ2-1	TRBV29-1	SVVPGLALNEQF
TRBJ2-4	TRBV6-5	ASRTGWEGENIQY
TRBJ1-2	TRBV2	ASSLTTGTGFGYT
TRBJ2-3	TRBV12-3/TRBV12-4	ASGGLTDTQY
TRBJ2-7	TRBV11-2	ASSSTTVSYEQY
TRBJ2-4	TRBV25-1	ASSETTGVPSKNIQY
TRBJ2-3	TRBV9	ASSVLGLAVTDTQY
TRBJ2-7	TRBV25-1	ASSELQQPLGTYEQY
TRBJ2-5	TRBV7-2	ASRGGGDTWETQY
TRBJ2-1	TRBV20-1	SAHRTRNEQF
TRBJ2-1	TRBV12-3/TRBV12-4	ASSFEPVSSYNEQF
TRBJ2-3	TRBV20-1	SAHPPGGNTDTQY
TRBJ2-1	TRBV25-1	ASSVFAGEGYNEQF
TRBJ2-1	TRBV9	ASSVGPLDNEQF
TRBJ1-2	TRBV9	ASSVELRSYGYT
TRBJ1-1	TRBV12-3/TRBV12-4	ASARMNTEAF
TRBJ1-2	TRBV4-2	ASSQDRQGAYGYT
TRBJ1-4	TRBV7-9	ASSPQGAGDEKLF
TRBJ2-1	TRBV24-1	ATQTSGKYNEQF